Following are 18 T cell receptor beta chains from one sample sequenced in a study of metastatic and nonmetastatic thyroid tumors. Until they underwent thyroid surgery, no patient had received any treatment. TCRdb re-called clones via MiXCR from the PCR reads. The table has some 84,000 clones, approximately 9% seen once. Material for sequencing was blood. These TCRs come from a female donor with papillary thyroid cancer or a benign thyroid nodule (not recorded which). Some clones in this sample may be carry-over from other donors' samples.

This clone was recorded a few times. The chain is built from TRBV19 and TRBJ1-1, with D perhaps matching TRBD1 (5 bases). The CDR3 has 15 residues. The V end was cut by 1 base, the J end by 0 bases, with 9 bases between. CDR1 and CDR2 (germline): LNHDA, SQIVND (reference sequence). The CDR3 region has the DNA TGTGCCAGTAGTATAGGGGGCAGCATGAACACTGAAGCTTTCTTT. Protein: CASSIGGSMNTEAFF. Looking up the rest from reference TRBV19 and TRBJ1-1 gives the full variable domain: DGGITQSPKYLFRKEGQNVTLSCEQNLNHDAMYWYRQDPGQGLRLIYYSQIVNDFQKGDIAEGYSVSREKKESFPLTVTSAQKNPTAFYLCASSIGGSMNTEAFFGQGTRLTVV.

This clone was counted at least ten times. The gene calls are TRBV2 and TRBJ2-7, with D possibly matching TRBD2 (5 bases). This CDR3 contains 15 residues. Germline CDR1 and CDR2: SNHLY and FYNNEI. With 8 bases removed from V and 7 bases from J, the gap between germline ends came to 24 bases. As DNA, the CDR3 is TGTGCCAGCCGGGAAGAACTGGGTATGGTGGGGGAGCAGTACTTC. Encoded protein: CASREELGMVGEQYF.

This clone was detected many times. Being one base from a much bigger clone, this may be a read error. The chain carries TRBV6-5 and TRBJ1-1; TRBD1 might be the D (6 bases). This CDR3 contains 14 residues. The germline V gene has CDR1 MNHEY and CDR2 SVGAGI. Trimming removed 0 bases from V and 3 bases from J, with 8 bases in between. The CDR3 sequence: CASSYSRGDTEAFF. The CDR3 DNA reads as TGTGCCAGCAGTTACTCGAGGGGGGACACTGAAGCTTTCTTT.

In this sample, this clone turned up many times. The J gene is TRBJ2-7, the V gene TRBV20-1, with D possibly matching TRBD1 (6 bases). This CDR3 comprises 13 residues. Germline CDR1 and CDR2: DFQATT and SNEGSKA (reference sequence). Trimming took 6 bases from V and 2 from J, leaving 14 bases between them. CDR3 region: CSAVHREAYEQYF. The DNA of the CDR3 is TGCAGTGCGGTACACAGGGAAGCCTACGAGCAGTACTTC.

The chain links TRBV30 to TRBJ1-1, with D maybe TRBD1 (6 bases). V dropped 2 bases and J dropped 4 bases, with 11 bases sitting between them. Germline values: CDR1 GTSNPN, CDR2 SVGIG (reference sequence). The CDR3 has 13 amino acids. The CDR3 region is CAWSKGQGTEAFF. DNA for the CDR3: TGTGCCTGGAGTAAGGGACAAGGCACTGAAGCTTTCTTT.

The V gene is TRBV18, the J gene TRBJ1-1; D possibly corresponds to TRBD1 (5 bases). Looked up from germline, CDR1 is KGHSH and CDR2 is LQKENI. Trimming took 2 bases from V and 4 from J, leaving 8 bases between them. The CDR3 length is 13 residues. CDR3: CASSPTGGTEAFF. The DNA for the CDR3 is TGTGCCAGCTCACCAACGGGGGGCACTGAAGCTTTCTTT.

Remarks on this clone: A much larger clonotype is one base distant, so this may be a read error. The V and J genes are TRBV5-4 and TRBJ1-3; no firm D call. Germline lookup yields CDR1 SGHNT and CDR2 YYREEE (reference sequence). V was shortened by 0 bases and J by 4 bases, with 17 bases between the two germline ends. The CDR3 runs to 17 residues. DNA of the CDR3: TGTGCCAGCAGCTTGGGCCCCCTAAGGGTGTCCGGAAACACCATATATTTT. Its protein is CASSLGPLRVSGNTIYF.

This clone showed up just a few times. CDR3 amino acids: CASSRTEVNTEAFF. In nucleotides, the CDR3 is TGTGCCAGCTCCCGGACAGAAGTGAACACTGAAGCTTTCTTT. This chain joins TRBV12-3 or TRBV12-4 and TRBJ1-1, with D possibly TRBD1 on 6 matching bases. The CDR3 contains 14 residues. Deletions cut 8 bases from V and 0 bases from J, with 13 bases between.

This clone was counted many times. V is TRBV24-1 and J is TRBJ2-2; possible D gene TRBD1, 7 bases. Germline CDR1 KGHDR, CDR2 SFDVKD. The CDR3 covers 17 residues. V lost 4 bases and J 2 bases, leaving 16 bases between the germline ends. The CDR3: CATSDNRGGANTGELFF. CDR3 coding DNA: TGTGCCACCAGTGACAACAGGGGAGGCGCAAACACCGGGGAGCTGTTTTTT.

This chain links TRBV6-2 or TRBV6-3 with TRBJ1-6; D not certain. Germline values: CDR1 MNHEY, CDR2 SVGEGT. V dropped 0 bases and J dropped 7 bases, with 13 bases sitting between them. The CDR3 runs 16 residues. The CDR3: CASSYSSGRRNSPLHF. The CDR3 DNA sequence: TGTGCCAGCAGTTACTCTTCGGGCAGGAGAAATTCACCCCTCCACTTT.

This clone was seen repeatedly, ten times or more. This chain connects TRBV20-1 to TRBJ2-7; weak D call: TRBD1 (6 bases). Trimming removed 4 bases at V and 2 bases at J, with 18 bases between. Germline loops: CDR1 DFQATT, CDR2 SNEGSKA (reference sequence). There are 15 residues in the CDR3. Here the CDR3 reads CSATALDRITYEQYF. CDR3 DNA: TGCAGTGCTACCGCCCTCGACAGGATTACCTACGAGCAGTACTTC.

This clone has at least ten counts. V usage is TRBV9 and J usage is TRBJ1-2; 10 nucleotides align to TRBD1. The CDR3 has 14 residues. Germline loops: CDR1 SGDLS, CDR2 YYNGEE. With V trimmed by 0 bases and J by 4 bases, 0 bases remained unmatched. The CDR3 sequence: CASSVGQGAYGYTF. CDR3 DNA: TGTGCCAGCAGCGTAGGACAGGGGGCCTATGGCTACACCTTC.

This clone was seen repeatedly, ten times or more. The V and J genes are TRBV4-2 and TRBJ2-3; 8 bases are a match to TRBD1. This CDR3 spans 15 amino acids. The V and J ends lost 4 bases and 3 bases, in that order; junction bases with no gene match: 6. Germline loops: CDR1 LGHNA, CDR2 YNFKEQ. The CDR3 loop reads CASSPDGQGTDTQYF. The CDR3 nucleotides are TGTGCCAGCAGCCCAGACGGACAGGGAACAGATACGCAGTATTTT.

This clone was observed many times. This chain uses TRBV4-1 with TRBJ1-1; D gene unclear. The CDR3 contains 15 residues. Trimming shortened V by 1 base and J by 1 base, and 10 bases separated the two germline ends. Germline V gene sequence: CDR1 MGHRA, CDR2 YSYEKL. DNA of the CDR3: TGCGCCAGCAGCCAAGGATTGGCGGCGAACACTGAAGCTTTCTTT. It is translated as CASSQGLAANTEAFF.

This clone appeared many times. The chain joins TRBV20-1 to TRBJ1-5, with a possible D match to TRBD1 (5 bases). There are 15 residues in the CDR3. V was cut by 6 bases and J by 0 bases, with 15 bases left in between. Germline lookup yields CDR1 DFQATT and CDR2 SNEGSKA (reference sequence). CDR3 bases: TGCAGTGCCGGCCGTCGTGGGGCTAGCAATCAGCCCCAGCATTTT. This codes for CSAGRRGASNQPQHF.

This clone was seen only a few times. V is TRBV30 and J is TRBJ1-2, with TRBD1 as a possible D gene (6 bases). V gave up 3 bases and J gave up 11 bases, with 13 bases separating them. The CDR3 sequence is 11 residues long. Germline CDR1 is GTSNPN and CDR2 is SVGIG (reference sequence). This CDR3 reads CAWRDRLGYTF. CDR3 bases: TGTGCCTGGAGAGACAGGCTGGGGTACACCTTC.

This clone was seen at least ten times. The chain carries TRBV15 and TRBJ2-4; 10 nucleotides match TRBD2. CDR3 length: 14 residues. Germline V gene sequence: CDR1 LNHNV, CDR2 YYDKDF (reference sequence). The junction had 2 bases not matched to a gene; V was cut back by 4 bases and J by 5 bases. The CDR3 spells CATSTLAGENIQYF. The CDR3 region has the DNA TGTGCCACCAGCACGCTAGCGGGAGAAAACATTCAGTACTTC.

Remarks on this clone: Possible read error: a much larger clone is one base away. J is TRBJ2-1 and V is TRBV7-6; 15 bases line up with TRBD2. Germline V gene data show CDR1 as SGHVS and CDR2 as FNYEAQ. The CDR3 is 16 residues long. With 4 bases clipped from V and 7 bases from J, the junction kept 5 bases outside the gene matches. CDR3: CASSWTSGGDGNEQFF. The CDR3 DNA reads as TGTGCCAGCAGCTGGACTAGCGGGGGGGACGGGAATGAGCAGTTCTTC.